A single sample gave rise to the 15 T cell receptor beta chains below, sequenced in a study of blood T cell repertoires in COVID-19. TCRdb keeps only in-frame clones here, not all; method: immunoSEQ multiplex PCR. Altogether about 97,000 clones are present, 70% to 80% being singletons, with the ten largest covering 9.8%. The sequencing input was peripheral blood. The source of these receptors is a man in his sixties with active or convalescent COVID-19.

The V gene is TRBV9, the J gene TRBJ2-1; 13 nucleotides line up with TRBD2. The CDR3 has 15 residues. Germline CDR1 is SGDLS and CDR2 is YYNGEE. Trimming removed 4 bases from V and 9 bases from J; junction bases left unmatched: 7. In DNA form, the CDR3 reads TGTGCCAGCAGCCTACGGACTAGCGGGAGTGGTGAGCAGTTCTTC. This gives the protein CASSLRTSGSGEQFF.

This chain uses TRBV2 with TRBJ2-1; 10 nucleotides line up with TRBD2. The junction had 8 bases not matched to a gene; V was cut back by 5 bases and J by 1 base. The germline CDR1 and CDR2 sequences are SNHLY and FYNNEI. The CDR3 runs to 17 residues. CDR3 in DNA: TGTGCCAGCAGTCGGACTAGCGGACACTCTTCCTACAATGAGCAGTTCTTC. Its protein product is CASSRTSGHSSYNEQFF. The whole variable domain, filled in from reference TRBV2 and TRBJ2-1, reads EPEVTQTPSHQVTQMGQEVILRCVPISNHLYFYWYRQILGQKVEFLVSFYNNEISEKSEIFDDQFSVERPDGSNFTLKIRSTKLEDSAMYFCASSRTSGHSSYNEQFFGPGTRLTVL.

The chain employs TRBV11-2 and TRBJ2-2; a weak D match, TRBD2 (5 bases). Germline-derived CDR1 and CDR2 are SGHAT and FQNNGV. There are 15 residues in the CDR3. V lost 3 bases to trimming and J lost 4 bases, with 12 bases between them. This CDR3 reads CASSLGAHLTGELFF. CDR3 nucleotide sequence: TGTGCCAGCAGCTTGGGAGCTCACCTCACCGGGGAGCTGTTTTTT.

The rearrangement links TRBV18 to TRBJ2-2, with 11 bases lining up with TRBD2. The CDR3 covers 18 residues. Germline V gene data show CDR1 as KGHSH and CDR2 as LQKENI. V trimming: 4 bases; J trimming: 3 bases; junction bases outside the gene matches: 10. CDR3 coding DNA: TGTGCCAGCTCACGTCAGACTAGCGGGACAGCACACACCGGGGAGCTGTTTTTT. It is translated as CASSRQTSGTAHTGELFF.

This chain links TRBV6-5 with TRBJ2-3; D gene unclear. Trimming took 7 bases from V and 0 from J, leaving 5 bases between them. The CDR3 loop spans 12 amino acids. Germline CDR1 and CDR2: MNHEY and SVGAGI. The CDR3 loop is CASTGSTDTQYF. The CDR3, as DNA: TGTGCCAGCACTGGCAGCACAGATACGCAGTATTTT.

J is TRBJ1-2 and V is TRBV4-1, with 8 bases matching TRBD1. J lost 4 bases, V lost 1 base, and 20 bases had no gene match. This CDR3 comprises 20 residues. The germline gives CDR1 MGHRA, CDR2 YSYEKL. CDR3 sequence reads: CASSQGGGQVSLSLIYGYTF. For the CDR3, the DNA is TGCGCCAGCAGCCAAGGGGGGGGACAGGTTTCCCTTTCCCTAATCTATGGCTACACCTTC.

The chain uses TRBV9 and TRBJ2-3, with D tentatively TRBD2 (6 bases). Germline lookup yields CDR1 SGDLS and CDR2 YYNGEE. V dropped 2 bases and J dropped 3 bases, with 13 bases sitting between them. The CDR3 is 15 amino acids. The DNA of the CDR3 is TGTGCCAGCAGCGTCCAGGGACGGGGGACAGATACGCAGTATTTT. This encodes CASSVQGRGTDTQYF.

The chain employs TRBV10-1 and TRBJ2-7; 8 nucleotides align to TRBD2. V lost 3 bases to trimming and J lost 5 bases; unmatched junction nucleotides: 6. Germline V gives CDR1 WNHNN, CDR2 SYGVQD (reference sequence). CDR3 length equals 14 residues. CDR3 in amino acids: CASSDQAGAHEQYF. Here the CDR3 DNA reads TGCGCCAGCAGTGATCAAGCGGGAGCCCACGAGCAGTACTTC.

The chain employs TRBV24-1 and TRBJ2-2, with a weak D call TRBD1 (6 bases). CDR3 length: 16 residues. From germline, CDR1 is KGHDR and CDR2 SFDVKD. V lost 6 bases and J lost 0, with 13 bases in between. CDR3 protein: CATSPPWDTNTGELFF. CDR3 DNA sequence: TGTGCCACCAGTCCGCCGTGGGACACGAACACCGGGGAGCTGTTTTTT.

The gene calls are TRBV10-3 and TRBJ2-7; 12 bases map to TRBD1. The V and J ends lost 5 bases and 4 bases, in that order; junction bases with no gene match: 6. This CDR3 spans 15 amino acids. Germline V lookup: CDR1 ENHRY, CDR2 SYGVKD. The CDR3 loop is CAISPGTGGVYEQYV. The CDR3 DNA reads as TGTGCCATCAGTCCCGGGACAGGGGGCGTTTACGAGCAGTACGTC.

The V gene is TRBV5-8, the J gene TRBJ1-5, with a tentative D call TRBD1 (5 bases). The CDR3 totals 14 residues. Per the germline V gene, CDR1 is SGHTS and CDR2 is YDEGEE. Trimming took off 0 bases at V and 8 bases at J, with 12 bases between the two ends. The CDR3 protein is CASSLGQPTEPQHF. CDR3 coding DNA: TGTGCCAGCAGCTTGGGACAGCCAACGGAGCCCCAGCATTTT. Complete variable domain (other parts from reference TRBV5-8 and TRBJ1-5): EAGVTQSPTHLIKTRGQQATLRCSPISGHTSVYWYQQALGLGLQFLLWYDEGEERNRGNFPPRFSGRQFPNYSSELNVNALELEDSALYLCASSLGQPTEPQHFGDGTRLSIL.

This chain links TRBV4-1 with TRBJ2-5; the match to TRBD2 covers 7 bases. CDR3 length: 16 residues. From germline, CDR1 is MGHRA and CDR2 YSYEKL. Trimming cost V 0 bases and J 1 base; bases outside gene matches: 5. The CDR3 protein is CASSQEVGGPQETQYF. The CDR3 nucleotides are TGCGCCAGCAGCCAAGAAGTGGGAGGGCCCCAAGAGACCCAGTACTTC.

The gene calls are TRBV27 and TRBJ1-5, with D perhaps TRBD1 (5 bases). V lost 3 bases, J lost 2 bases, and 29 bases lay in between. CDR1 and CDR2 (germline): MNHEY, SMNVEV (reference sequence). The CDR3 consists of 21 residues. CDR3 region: CASSLVGRGSGRRMGNQPQHF. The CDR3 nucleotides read TGTGCCAGCAGTTTGGTAGGTAGAGGGTCAGGGAGGCGGATGGGCAATCAGCCCCAGCATTTT.

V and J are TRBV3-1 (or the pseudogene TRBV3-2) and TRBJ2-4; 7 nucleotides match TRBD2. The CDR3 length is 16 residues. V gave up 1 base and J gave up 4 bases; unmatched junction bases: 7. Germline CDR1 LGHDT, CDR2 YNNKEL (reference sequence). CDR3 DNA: TGTGCCAGCAGCCAAGGGTCCTCAGCGGGAAAAAACATTCAGTACTTC. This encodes CASSQGSSAGKNIQYF.

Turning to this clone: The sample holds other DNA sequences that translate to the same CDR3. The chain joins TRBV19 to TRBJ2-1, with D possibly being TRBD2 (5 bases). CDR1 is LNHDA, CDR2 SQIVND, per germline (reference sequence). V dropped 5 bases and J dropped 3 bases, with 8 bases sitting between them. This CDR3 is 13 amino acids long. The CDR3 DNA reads TGTGCCAGTAGTCCCCGGGGCTACAATGAGCAGTTCTTC. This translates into CASSPRGYNEQFF.